This entry lists 22 T cell receptor beta chains sequenced from one sample in a study of shared clonotypes between healthy human individuals. Repertoires were generated with immunoSEQ multiplex PCR, while TCRdb's copy carries only in-frame clones and drops some. The sample holds about 590,000 clones, 95% seen once. The naive CD8 population came from CD45RO-negative cells selected for CCR7, without terminally differentiated effector memory CD45RA+ cells. Sequencing input: naive CD8+ T cells sorted from blood. These receptors all stem from a woman in her twenties or thirties in good health.

This clone is a singleton in its sample. The V gene is TRBV28, the J gene TRBJ1-5, with D possibly TRBD1 on 5 matching bases. Between the trimmed V and J ends, which lost 9 bases and 2 bases, there was a span of 17 bases. The CDR3 is 15 amino acids. Germline assignment: CDR1 MDHEN and CDR2 SYDVKM. In nucleotides, the CDR3 is TGTGCCAGTACTCTCCCAGGGTTTGGCAATCAGCCCCAGCATTTT. It codes for CASTLPGFGNQPQHF.

The chain employs TRBV27 and TRBJ2-3; D perhaps matches TRBD2 (5 bases). CDR1 is MNHEY, CDR2 SMNVEV, per germline (reference sequence). V lost 7 bases to trimming and J lost 1 base, with 18 bases between them. CDR3 length: 16 amino acids. The CDR3 DNA is TGTGCCAGCACCACTTCGATCGGGGAGCGCACAGATACGCAGTATTTT. This gives the protein CASTTSIGERTDTQYF.

In this sample, this clone turned up once. This rearrangement joins TRBV7-9 to TRBJ1-2; 7 nucleotides agree with TRBD1. V shed 3 bases and J 4 bases; nucleotides not matched to a gene: 8. CDR1 and CDR2 from the germline V gene are SEHNR and FQNEAQ (reference sequence). This CDR3 region has 15 residues. This CDR3 is CASSLAMDRFYGYTF. CDR3 DNA: TGTGCCAGCAGCTTGGCCATGGACAGGTTCTATGGCTACACCTTC.

J is TRBJ1-1 and V is TRBV6-6; 9 bases line up with TRBD1. The CDR3 extends over 14 amino acids. V lost 5 bases and J lost 1; bases outside the gene matches: 2. Per germline, CDR1 MNHNY and CDR2 SVGAGI (reference sequence). CDR3 in amino acids: CASSTTGGNTEAFF. In DNA form, the CDR3 reads TGTGCCAGCAGTACGACAGGGGGGAACACTGAAGCTTTCTTT.

The chain employs TRBV7-9 and TRBJ2-5, with D possibly TRBD1 on 6 matching bases. The CDR3 runs 17 residues. CDR1 and CDR2 (germline): SEHNR, FQNEAQ (reference sequence). V was shortened by 4 bases and J by 2 bases, with 20 bases between the two germline ends. The CDR3 is CASSYVRLDSEQETQYF. CDR3 in DNA: TGTGCCAGCAGCTACGTCCGACTGGACAGCGAACAAGAGACCCAGTACTTC. Full variable domain (missing parts from reference TRBV7-9 and TRBJ2-5): DTGVSQNPRHKITKRGQNVTFRCDPISEHNRLYWYRQTLGQGPEFLTYFQNEAQLEKSRLLSDRFSAERPKGSFSTLEIQRTEQGDSAMYLCASSYVRLDSEQETQYFGPGTRLLVL.

The chain couples TRBV29-1 to TRBJ2-1; a weak D match, TRBD1 (6 bases). The CDR3 is made up of 12 amino acids. CDR1 and CDR2 (germline): SQVTM, ANQGSEA. The CDR3 reads CRHRVRYNEQFF. The DNA of the CDR3 is TGCAGACACAGGGTTCGATACAATGAGCAGTTCTTC.

A remark on this clone: The sample holds other DNA sequences that translate to the same CDR3. The V and J genes are TRBV20-1 and TRBJ2-7, with D unclear. CDR1 and CDR2 from the germline V gene are DFQATT and SNEGSKA (reference sequence). This CDR3 has 11 residues. Deletions cut 5 bases from V and 1 base from J, with 6 bases between. The CDR3 DNA follows: TGCAGTGCTCGCAGTTCCTACGAGCAGTACTTC. This gives the protein CSARSSYEQYF.

The chain carries TRBV2 and TRBJ1-1, with a possible D match to TRBD1 (5 bases). Per the germline V gene, CDR1 is SNHLY and CDR2 is FYNNEI. V lost 7 bases and J lost 1, with 13 bases in between. This CDR3 has 14 amino acids. DNA for the CDR3: TGTGCCAGCATCGAGGGGATGAGGAACACTGAAGCTTTCTTT. It is translated as CASIEGMRNTEAFF.

This chain joins TRBV7-8 and TRBJ1-1; 9 nucleotides align to TRBD1. The germline V gene has CDR1 SGHVS and CDR2 FQNEAQ. The CDR3 length is 14 residues. V lost 1 base and J lost 5; bases outside the gene matches: 2. This CDR3 reads CASSLVQGATEAFF. The CDR3 region has the DNA TGTGCCAGCAGCTTAGTACAGGGGGCAACTGAAGCTTTCTTT.

The rearrangement joins TRBV27 to TRBJ2-3, with unresolved D. The CDR3 consists of 13 residues. Deletions cut 1 base from V and 2 bases from J, with 4 bases between. Germline V gene data show CDR1 as MNHEY and CDR2 as SMNVEV (reference sequence). CDR3 protein: CASSLFITDTQYF. CDR3 DNA sequence: TGTGCCAGCAGTTTATTTATCACAGATACGCAGTATTTT.

V gene TRBV2 combines with J gene TRBJ1-1; 10 nucleotides line up with TRBD1. The germline CDR1 and CDR2 sequences are SNHLY and FYNNEI. Trimming at V came to 8 bases and at J to 3 bases, leaving 3 bases not matched to a gene. The CDR3 is made up of 13 amino acids. The CDR3, as DNA: TGTGCCAGCTCGGGGACAGGGGACACTGAAGCTTTCTTT. Protein sequence: CASSGTGDTEAFF.

This rearrangement joins TRBV27 to TRBJ2-7; 8 bases are shared with TRBD1. The CDR3 runs 15 residues. Germline lookup yields CDR1 MNHEY and CDR2 SMNVEV (reference sequence). V was clipped by 5 bases and J by 1 base; unmatched bases: 7. The CDR3 region has the DNA TGTGCCAGCAGTCCCCGGACAGGGAGTTCCTACGAGCAGTACTTC. Translating it yields CASSPRTGSSYEQYF.

The chain joins TRBV9 to TRBJ1-2; possibly TRBD1 for D (5 bases). V gave up 7 bases and J gave up 8 bases, with 18 bases separating them. The CDR3 is 13 amino acids. CDR1 is SGDLS, CDR2 YYNGEE, per germline. The CDR3, as DNA: TGTGCCAGCTCCAACCCCCAGGGAGCCGGCTACACCTTC. Protein: CASSNPQGAGYTF.

J is TRBJ2-1 and V is TRBV7-9, with D possibly TRBD2 on 6 matching bases. V was pared by 5 bases and J by 4 bases, with 18 bases between. The CDR3 spans 16 residues. Per the germline V gene, CDR1 is SEHNR and CDR2 is FQNEAQ (reference sequence). In DNA form, the CDR3 reads TGTGCCAGCAGCCCATCCGGGACCCGGGGGTACAATGAGCAGTTCTTC. It specifies CASSPSGTRGYNEQFF.

V and J are TRBV2 and TRBJ2-5; 10 bases are a match to TRBD2. This CDR3 region has 14 residues. The ends lost 2 bases at V and 4 bases at J; junction bases unmatched: 1. Germline V gene lookup returns CDR1 SNHLY and CDR2 FYNNEI. DNA of the CDR3: TGTGCCAGCAGTGAACTAGCGGGAGTAGAGACCCAGTACTTC. This codes for CASSELAGVETQYF.

The rearrangement links TRBV6-6 to TRBJ2-2, with TRBD1 identical over 9 bases. Unmatched junction bases numbered 10, after V lost 5 bases and J lost 6 bases. The CDR3 length is 16 residues. In germline, CDR1 is MNHNY, CDR2 SVGAGI (reference sequence). CDR3 DNA: TGTGCCAGCAGTACAACAGGGGGCGCGCCCCCCGGGGAGCTGTTTTTT. This translates into CASSTTGGAPPGELFF.

Of note for this clone: Other DNA sequences in the same sample also yield this CDR3. This chain joins TRBV27 and TRBJ2-2, with D possibly being TRBD1 (5 bases). CDR3 length equals 14 residues. Per the germline V gene, CDR1 is MNHEY and CDR2 is SMNVEV (reference sequence). Trimming left V 2 bases short and J 2 bases short, with 6 bases between. The CDR3 DNA sequence: TGTGCCAGCAGTTTAGGACAAAACACCGGGGAGCTGTTTTTT. It specifies CASSLGQNTGELFF.

This clone was detected once. V is TRBV25-1 and J is TRBJ2-2; weak D call: TRBD1 (6 bases). The V end was cut by 5 bases, the J end by 6 bases, with 10 bases between. Germline V gene sequence: CDR1 MGHDK, CDR2 SYGVNS. The CDR3 extends over 13 amino acids. CDR3 protein: CASSKQGAGELFF. The CDR3 nucleotides read TGTGCCAGCAGTAAACAGGGTGCCGGGGAGCTGTTTTTT.

The chain has TRBV19 and TRBJ2-7, with 7 nucleotides matching TRBD1. The CDR3 loop spans 15 amino acids. The junction had 11 bases not matched to a gene; V was cut back by 5 bases and J by 4 bases. Germline V lookup: CDR1 LNHDA, CDR2 SQIVND (reference sequence). This CDR3 is CASSPERDRKYEQYF. As DNA, the CDR3 is TGTGCCAGTAGTCCAGAAAGGGACAGAAAATACGAGCAGTACTTC.

The J gene is TRBJ2-3, the V gene TRBV4-1, with TRBD2 matching over 8 bases. CDR1 and CDR2 from the germline V gene are MGHRA and YSYEKL. This CDR3 region has 15 residues. V was clipped by 4 bases and J by 5 bases; unmatched bases: 8. The CDR3 sequence is CASSRLPLAGDTQYF. The CDR3 nucleotides are TGCGCCAGCAGCCGCCTTCCCCTAGCGGGAGATACGCAGTATTTT.

This clone appeared once. The chain is built from TRBV25-1 and TRBJ2-2; a possible D gene is TRBD2 (5 bases). This CDR3 has 14 residues. V was shortened by 4 bases and J by 5 bases, with 11 bases between the two germline ends. Germline CDR1 reads MGHDK; CDR2 reads SYGVNS. This CDR3 is CASSVGLVTGELFF. The CDR3 region has the DNA TGTGCCAGCAGTGTCGGACTTGTTACCGGGGAGCTGTTTTTT.

As DNA, the CDR3 is TGTGCCAGCAGGTTACAGGGTTACGGCTACACCTTC. This codes for CASRLQGYGYTF. The rearrangement joins TRBV28 to TRBJ1-2; tentatively, D is TRBD1 (6 bases). Germline CDR1 is MDHEN and CDR2 is SYDVKM. The CDR3 length is 12 residues. Between the trimmed V and J ends, which lost 6 bases and 8 bases, there was a span of 13 bases.